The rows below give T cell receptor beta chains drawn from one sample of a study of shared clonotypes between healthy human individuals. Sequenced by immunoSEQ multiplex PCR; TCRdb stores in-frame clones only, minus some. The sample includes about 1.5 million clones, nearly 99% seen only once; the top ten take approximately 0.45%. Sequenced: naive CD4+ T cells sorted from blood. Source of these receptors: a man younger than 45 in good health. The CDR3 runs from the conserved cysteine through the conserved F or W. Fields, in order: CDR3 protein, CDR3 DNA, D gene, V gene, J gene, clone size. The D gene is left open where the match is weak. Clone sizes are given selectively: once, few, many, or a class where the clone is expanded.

CDR3 protein: CASSLLISGGDNEQFF; CDR3 DNA: TGTGCCAGCAGCTTGTTGATTTCCGGAGGGGACAATGAGCAGTTCTTC; D gene: .; V gene: TRBV5-6; J gene: TRBJ2-1; clone size: .
CDR3 protein: CSVGTGPNQPQHF; CDR3 DNA: TGCAGCGTGGGGACAGGGCCAAATCAGCCCCAGCATTTT; D gene: TRBD1; V gene: TRBV29-1; J gene: TRBJ1-5; clone size: .
CDR3 protein: CASSASGGSYEQYF; CDR3 DNA: TGTGCCAGCAGTGCCTCGGGCGGCTCCTACGAGCAGTACTTC; D gene: .; V gene: TRBV6-1; J gene: TRBJ2-7; clone size: .
CDR3 protein: CASSLDRKGGGRSYEQYF; CDR3 DNA: TGTGCCAGCAGCTTAGATCGGAAAGGCGGGGGGCGCTCCTACGAGCAGTACTTC; D gene: TRBD2; V gene: TRBV11-2; J gene: TRBJ2-7; clone size: .
CDR3 protein: CASSSGTGVSGNTIYF; CDR3 DNA: TGTGCCAGCAGTTCGGGGACAGGGGTCTCTGGAAACACCATATATTTT; D gene: TRBD1; V gene: TRBV6-5; J gene: TRBJ1-3; clone size: .
CDR3 protein: CASSSRDREDEQYF; CDR3 DNA: TGTGCCAGCAGCTCCCGGGACAGGGAGGACGAGCAGTACTTC; D gene: TRBD1; V gene: TRBV11-3; J gene: TRBJ2-7; clone size: .
CDR3 protein: CASSQGFRFHEQYF; CDR3 DNA: TGTGCCAGCAGCCAAGGATTCAGGTTCCACGAGCAGTACTTC; D gene: .; V gene: TRBV14; J gene: TRBJ2-7; clone size: .
CDR3 protein: CASSYRGNEQFF; CDR3 DNA: TGTGCCAGCAGCTATAGGGGCAATGAGCAGTTCTTC; D gene: .; V gene: TRBV7-3; J gene: TRBJ2-1; clone size: .
CDR3 protein: CASSPSTVTNYGYTF; CDR3 DNA: TGTGCCAGCAGCCCCTCAACAGTGACTAACTATGGCTACACCTTC; D gene: .; V gene: TRBV7-9; J gene: TRBJ1-2; clone size: .
CDR3 protein: CASSIDRVSSYNEQFF; CDR3 DNA: TGTGCCAGTAGTATAGACAGGGTTAGCTCCTACAATGAGCAGTTCTTC; D gene: .; V gene: TRBV19; J gene: TRBJ2-1; clone size: .
CDR3 protein: CASSIDTGTGTYEQYF; CDR3 DNA: TGTGCCAGTAGTATAGACACCGGGACAGGGACCTACGAGCAGTACTTC; D gene: TRBD1; V gene: TRBV19; J gene: TRBJ2-7; clone size: once
CDR3 protein: CASSTTSGRHEQYF; CDR3 DNA: TGTGCCAGCAGTACCACTAGCGGACGCCACGAGCAGTACTTC; D gene: TRBD2; V gene: TRBV6-1; J gene: TRBJ2-7; clone size: once
CDR3 protein: CASRLAGVLETQYF; CDR3 DNA: TGTGCCAGCAGACTAGCGGGAGTCTTAGAGACCCAGTACTTC; D gene: TRBD2; V gene: TRBV28; J gene: TRBJ2-5; clone size: .
CDR3 protein: CASSQPHSTRRETQYF; CDR3 DNA: TGTGCCAGCAGCCAACCGCACAGCACCCGGAGGGAGACCCAGTACTTC; D gene: .; V gene: TRBV14; J gene: TRBJ2-5; clone size: .
CDR3 protein: CASNRHGSAAYEQYF; CDR3 DNA: TGTGCCAGCAACAGGCACGGGAGCGCGGCTTACGAGCAGTACTTC; D gene: .; V gene: TRBV27; J gene: TRBJ2-7; clone size: .
CDR3 protein: CASSDRTGGYSDTQYF; CDR3 DNA: TGCGCCAGCAGTGACCGGACAGGGGGATATTCAGATACGCAGTATTTT; D gene: TRBD1; V gene: TRBV10-2; J gene: TRBJ2-3; clone size: .
CDR3 protein: CASSHGPNRADTQYF; CDR3 DNA: TGTGCCAGTAGTCACGGCCCCAATCGGGCAGATACGCAGTATTTT; D gene: .; V gene: TRBV19; J gene: TRBJ2-3; clone size: .
CDR3 protein: CASSVVGLHSNEQFF; CDR3 DNA: TGTGCCAGCAGCGTAGTGGGACTCCATTCCAATGAGCAGTTCTTC; D gene: .; V gene: TRBV9; J gene: TRBJ2-1; clone size: .
CDR3 protein: CASSPRAVQETQYF; CDR3 DNA: TGTGCCAGCAGCCCTCGGGCGGTCCAAGAGACCCAGTACTTC; D gene: .; V gene: TRBV7-7; J gene: TRBJ2-5; clone size: .
CDR3 protein: CASSEWGSYEQYF; CDR3 DNA: TGTGCCAGCAGTGAATGGGGGTCCTACGAGCAGTACTTC; D gene: .; V gene: TRBV6-4; J gene: TRBJ2-7; clone size: .
CDR3 protein: CASSVNTGELFF; CDR3 DNA: TGTGCCAGCTCCGTGAACACCGGGGAGCTGTTTTTT; D gene: .; V gene: TRBV18; J gene: TRBJ2-2; clone size: .
CDR3 protein: CASRRGQVTEAFF; CDR3 DNA: TGTGCCAGTCGAAGGGGGCAGGTCACTGAAGCTTTCTTT; D gene: TRBD1; V gene: TRBV19; J gene: TRBJ1-1; clone size: .
CDR3 protein: CASSLNGIPDTQYF; CDR3 DNA: TGTGCCAGCAGTTTAAACGGAATCCCAGATACGCAGTATTTT; D gene: .; V gene: TRBV28; J gene: TRBJ2-3; clone size: .
CDR3 protein: CSVEGRADTQYF; CDR3 DNA: TGCAGCGTTGAAGGAAGAGCAGATACGCAGTATTTT; D gene: .; V gene: TRBV29-1; J gene: TRBJ2-3; clone size: .
CDR3 protein: CASSLQQGEVYEQFF; CDR3 DNA: TGTGCCAGCAGCTTACAACAGGGCGAGGTGTATGAGCAGTTCTTC; D gene: .; V gene: TRBV7-3; J gene: TRBJ2-1; clone size: .
CDR3 protein: CASSYDRSTDTQYF; CDR3 DNA: TGTGCCAGCAGTTATGACCGTAGCACAGATACGCAGTATTTT; D gene: .; V gene: TRBV6-5; J gene: TRBJ2-3; clone size: once
CDR3 protein: CASSPHGRGGEQYF; CDR3 DNA: TGTGCCAGCAGTCCCCACGGCAGGGGAGGCGAGCAGTACTTC; D gene: .; V gene: TRBV27; J gene: TRBJ2-7; clone size: .
CDR3 protein: CSVADDMGTQYF; CDR3 DNA: TGCAGCGTTGCGGACGATATGGGTACGCAGTATTTT; D gene: .; V gene: TRBV29-1; J gene: TRBJ2-3; clone size: .
CDR3 protein: CASSFTGTGGEKLFF; CDR3 DNA: TGCGCCAGCAGCTTTACCGGGACAGGGGGCGAAAAACTGTTTTTT; D gene: TRBD1; V gene: TRBV5-1; J gene: TRBJ1-4; clone size: once
CDR3 protein: CASSENPRGYEQYF; CDR3 DNA: TGTGCCAGCAGCGAGAACCCCCGGGGGTACGAGCAGTACTTC; D gene: .; V gene: TRBV4-2; J gene: TRBJ2-7; clone size: .
CDR3 protein: CASSYTRDSNYGYTF; CDR3 DNA: TGTGCCAGCAGTTACACCCGGGACAGCAACTATGGCTACACCTTC; D gene: TRBD1; V gene: TRBV6-6; J gene: TRBJ1-2; clone size: .
CDR3 protein: CASSPPGRGAGEQFF; CDR3 DNA: TGTGCCAGCTCACCACCCGGTCGGGGAGCCGGTGAGCAGTTCTTC; D gene: .; V gene: TRBV18; J gene: TRBJ2-1; clone size: .
CDR3 protein: CASRPRTGGTNTQYF; CDR3 DNA: TGCGCCAGCCGTCCCCGGACAGGCGGCACCAATACGCAGTATTTT; D gene: TRBD1; V gene: TRBV10-2; J gene: TRBJ2-3; clone size: once
CDR3 protein: CASSFGDSFVGYTF; CDR3 DNA: TGTGCCAGCAGTTTTGGGGACAGTTTCGTTGGCTACACCTTC; D gene: TRBD1; V gene: TRBV28; J gene: TRBJ1-2; clone size: .
CDR3 protein: CASIAEGLTDTQYF; CDR3 DNA: TGCGCCAGCATCGCGGAGGGACTCACAGATACGCAGTATTTT; D gene: .; V gene: TRBV5-1; J gene: TRBJ2-3; clone size: .
CDR3 protein: CASSLGRGQGLPYEQYF; CDR3 DNA: TGTGCCAGCAGCTTAGGGAGAGGACAGGGGCTCCCCTACGAGCAGTACTTC; D gene: TRBD1; V gene: TRBV11-2; J gene: TRBJ2-7; clone size: once
CDR3 protein: CASSNQARHQPQHF; CDR3 DNA: TGTGCCAGTAGTAATCAGGCTAGGCATCAGCCCCAGCATTTT; D gene: .; V gene: TRBV19; J gene: TRBJ1-5; clone size: .
CDR3 protein: CASKGVSGNTIYF; CDR3 DNA: TGTGCCAGCAAAGGGGTCTCTGGAAACACCATATATTTT; D gene: .; V gene: TRBV5-6; J gene: TRBJ1-3; clone size: .
CDR3 protein: CASSYRRAGAWEQYF; CDR3 DNA: TGTGCCAGCAGTTACAGGAGGGCGGGGGCTTGGGAGCAGTACTTC; D gene: .; V gene: TRBV6-5; J gene: TRBJ2-7; clone size: .
CDR3 protein: CASSYGGQGDTEAFF; CDR3 DNA: TGTGCCAGCAGTTACGGGGGACAGGGGGACACTGAAGCTTTCTTT; D gene: TRBD1; V gene: TRBV6-5; J gene: TRBJ1-1; clone size: .
CDR3 protein: CARSLVGLAAPYEQYF; CDR3 DNA: TGTGCCAGAAGCTTGGTCGGGCTAGCTGCCCCTTACGAGCAGTACTTC; D gene: .; V gene: TRBV5-3; J gene: TRBJ2-7; clone size: .